This TCR beta chain was identified during a study of blood T cell dynamics during melanoma immunotherapy. Every bulk PBMC sample received the same 350 ng of DNA. Profiled with immunoSEQ multiplex PCR; TCRdb holds only in-frame clones, not every one. The sample contains 9,900 or so clones, over 70% of which appear only once. Trimming left V 5 bases short and J 4 bases short, with 18 bases between. The CDR3 runs 15 residues. CDR1 SGHAT and CDR2 FQDESV come from the germline V gene (reference sequence). Regarding time point: week 3, after first cycle of checkpoint inhibitor. The sequence derives from a human donor with melanoma. The chain recombines TRBV11-1 with TRBJ2-7; perhaps D is TRBD1 or TRBD2 (6 bases each). Material: blood, obtained from a patient treated with checkpoint blockade. CDR3 in DNA: TGTGCCAGCAGCCAAGGTTATGGGGGGCAATACGAGCAGTACTTC. As protein: CASSQGYGGQYEQYF.